This T cell receptor beta chain was retrieved from a study of cytomegalovirus exposure and HLA in healthy donors. The PCR contained 60 Vbeta and 13 Jbeta primers. Clones were read by immunoSEQ multiplex PCR, and TCRdb kept only the in-frame ones, dropping some. The data hold approximately 120,000 clones, with 75% to 90% observed a single time. The V and J ends lost 6 bases and 0 bases respectively, with 15 bases between them. Germline-derived CDR1 and CDR2 are SGHVS and FQNEAQ. The length of the CDR3 is 16 residues. The rearrangement uses TRBV7-8 and TRBJ1-3; maybe TRBD1 (5 bases). Sequenced material: PBMCs. The TCR originated in a woman in her twenties or thirties in good health and CMV-seropositive. The CDR3 spells CASSKGAGLSGNTIYF. CDR3 nucleotide sequence: TGTGCCAGCAGTAAGGGTGCAGGGCTCTCTGGAAACACCATATATTTT.